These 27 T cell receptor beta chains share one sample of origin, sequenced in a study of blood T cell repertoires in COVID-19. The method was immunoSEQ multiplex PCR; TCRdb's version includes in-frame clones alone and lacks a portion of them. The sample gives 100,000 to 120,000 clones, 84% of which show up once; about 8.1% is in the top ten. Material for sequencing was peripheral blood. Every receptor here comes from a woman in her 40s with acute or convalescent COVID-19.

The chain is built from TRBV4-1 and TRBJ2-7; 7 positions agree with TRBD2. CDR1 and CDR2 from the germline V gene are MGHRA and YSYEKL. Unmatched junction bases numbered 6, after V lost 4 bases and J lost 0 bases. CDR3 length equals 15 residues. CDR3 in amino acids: CASSRGGTDSYEQYF. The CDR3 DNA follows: TGCGCCAGCAGCCGGGGAGGGACGGACTCCTACGAGCAGTACTTC.

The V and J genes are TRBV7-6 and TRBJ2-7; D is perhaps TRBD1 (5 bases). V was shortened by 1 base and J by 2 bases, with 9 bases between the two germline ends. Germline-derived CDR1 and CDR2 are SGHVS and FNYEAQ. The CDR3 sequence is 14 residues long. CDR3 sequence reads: CASSLDTGTYEQYF. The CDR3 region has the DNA TGTGCCAGCAGCTTAGATACAGGAACCTACGAGCAGTACTTC.

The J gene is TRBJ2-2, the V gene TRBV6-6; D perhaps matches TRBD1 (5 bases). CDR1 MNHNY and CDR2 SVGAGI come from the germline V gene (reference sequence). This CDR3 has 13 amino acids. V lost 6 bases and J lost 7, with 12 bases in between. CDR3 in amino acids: CASSFDSIGELFF. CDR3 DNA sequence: TGTGCCAGCAGCTTCGACAGTATCGGGGAGCTGTTTTTT.

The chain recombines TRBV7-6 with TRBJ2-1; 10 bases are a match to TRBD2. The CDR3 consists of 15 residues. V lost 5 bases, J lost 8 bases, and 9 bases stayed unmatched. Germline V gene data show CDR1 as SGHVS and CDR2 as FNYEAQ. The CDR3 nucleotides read TGTGCCAGCAGCCCGCAAGCGGGGGGGTCTTATGAGCAGTTCTTC. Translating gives CASSPQAGGSYEQFF.

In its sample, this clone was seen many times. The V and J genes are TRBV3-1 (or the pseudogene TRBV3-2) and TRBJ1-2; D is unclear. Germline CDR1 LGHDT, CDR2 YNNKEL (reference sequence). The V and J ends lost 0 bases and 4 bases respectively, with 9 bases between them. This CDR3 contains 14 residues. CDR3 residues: CASSQDYNGYGYTF. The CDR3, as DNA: TGTGCCAGCAGCCAAGATTATAACGGCTATGGCTACACCTTC.

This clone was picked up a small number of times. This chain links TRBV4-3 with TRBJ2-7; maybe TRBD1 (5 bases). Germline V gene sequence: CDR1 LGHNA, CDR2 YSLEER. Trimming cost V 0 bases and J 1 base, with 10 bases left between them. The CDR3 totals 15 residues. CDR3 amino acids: CASSQERQGSYEQYF. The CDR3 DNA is TGCGCCAGCAGCCAAGAGCGGCAGGGTTCCTACGAGCAGTACTTC.

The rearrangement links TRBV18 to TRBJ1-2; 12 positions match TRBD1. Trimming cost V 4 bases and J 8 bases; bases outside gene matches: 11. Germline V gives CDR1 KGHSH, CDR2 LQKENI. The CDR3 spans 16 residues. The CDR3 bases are TGTGCCAGCTCACTCTCCGGGACAGGGGGCGGAAGCGGCTACACCTTC. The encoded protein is CASSLSGTGGGSGYTF.

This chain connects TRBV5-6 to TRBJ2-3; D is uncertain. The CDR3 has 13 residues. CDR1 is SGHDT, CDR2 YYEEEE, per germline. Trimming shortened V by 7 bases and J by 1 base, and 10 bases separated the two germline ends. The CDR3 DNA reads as TGTGCCAGCGTTTTTTTAGGCACAGATACGCAGTATTTT. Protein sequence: CASVFLGTDTQYF.

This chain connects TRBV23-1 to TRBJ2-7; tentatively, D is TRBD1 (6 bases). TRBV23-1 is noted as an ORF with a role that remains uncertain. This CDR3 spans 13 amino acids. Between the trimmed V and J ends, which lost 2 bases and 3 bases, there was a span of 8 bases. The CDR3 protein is CASSQAGVYEQYF. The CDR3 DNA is TGCGCCAGCAGTCAAGCAGGGGTCTACGAGCAGTACTTC.

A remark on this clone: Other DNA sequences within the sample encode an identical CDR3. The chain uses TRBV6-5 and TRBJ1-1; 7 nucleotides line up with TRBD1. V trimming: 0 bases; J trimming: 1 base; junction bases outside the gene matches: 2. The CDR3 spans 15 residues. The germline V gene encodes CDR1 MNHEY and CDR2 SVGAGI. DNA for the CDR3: TGTGCCAGCAGTTACTCTAACAGGGGGAACACTGAAGCTTTCTTT. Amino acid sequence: CASSYSNRGNTEAFF.

The CDR3 is CASSQAASYEQYF. The DNA of the CDR3 is TGTGCCAGCAGCCAAGCAGCTAGTTACGAGCAGTACTTC. This chain links TRBV3-1 (or the pseudogene TRBV3-2) with TRBJ2-7; unclear D gene. CDR1 LGHDT and CDR2 YNNKEL come from the germline V gene (reference sequence). The V gene lost 1 base and the J gene lost 4 bases, with 8 bases spanning the gap. The CDR3 covers 13 residues.

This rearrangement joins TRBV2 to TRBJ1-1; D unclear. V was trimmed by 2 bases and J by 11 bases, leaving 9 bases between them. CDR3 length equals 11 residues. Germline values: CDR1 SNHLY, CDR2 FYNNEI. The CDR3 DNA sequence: TGTGCCAGCAGTGAAAAGATTGAGGCTTTCTTT. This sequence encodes CASSEKIEAFF.

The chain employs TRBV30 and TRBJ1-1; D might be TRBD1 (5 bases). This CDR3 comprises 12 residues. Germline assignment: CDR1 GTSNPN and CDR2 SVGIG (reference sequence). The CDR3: CAGGTALPEAFF. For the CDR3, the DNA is TGTGCTGGCGGGACCGCTCTCCCTGAAGCTTTCTTT.

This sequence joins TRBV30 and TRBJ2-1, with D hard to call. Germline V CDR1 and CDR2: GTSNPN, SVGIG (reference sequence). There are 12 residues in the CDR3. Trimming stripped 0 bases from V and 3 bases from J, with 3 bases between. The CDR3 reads CAWSVHYNEQFF. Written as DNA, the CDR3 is TGTGCCTGGAGTGTACACTACAATGAGCAGTTCTTC.

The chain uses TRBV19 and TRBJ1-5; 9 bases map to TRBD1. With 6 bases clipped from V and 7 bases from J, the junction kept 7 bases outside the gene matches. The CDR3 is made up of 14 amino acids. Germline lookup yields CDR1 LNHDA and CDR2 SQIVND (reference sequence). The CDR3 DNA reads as TGTGCCAGTAGCAAACAGGGGGCTATCCAGCCCCAGCATTTT. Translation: CASSKQGAIQPQHF.

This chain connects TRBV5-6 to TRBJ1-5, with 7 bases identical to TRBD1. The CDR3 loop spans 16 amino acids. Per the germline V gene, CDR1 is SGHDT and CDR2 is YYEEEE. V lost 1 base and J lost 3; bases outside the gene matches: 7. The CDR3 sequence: CASSLWGDRFNQPQHF. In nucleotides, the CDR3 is TGTGCCAGCAGCTTGTGGGGGGACAGATTCAATCAGCCCCAGCATTTT.

Written as DNA, the CDR3 is TGTGCCAGCAGCTTAGTACAGGGGGAGAACTATGGCTACACCTTC. Translating gives CASSLVQGENYGYTF. The genes are TRBV7-2 and TRBJ1-2; 8 nucleotides line up with TRBD1. The CDR3 contains 15 residues. Trimming cost V 1 base and J 2 bases; bases outside gene matches: 3. Germline assignment: CDR1 SGHTA and CDR2 FQGNSA.

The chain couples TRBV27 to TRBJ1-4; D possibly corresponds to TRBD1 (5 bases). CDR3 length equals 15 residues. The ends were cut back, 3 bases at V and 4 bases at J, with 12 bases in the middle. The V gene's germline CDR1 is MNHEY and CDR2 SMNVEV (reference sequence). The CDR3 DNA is TGTGCCAGCAGTTTCGGGGGACGGAATAATGAAAAACTGTTTTTT. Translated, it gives CASSFGGRNNEKLFF.

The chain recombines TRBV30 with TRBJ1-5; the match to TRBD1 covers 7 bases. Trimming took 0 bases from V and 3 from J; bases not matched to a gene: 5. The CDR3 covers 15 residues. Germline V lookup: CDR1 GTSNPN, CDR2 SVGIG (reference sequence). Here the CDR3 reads CAWSVGTVYNQPQHF. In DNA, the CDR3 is TGTGCCTGGAGTGTAGGGACAGTGTACAATCAGCCCCAGCATTTT.

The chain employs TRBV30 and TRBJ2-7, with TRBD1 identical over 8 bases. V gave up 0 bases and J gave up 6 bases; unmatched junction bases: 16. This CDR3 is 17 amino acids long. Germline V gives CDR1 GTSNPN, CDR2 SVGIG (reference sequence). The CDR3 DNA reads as TGTGCCTGGAGTGTACGGGCGCCGCGGACAGGGTTAAGCGAGCAGTACTTC. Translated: CAWSVRAPRTGLSEQYF.

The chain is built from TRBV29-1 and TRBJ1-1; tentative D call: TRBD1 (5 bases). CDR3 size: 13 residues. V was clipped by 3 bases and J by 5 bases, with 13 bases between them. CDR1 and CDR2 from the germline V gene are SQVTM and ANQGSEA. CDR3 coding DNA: TGCAGCGTTGATAGCGGCAGGGAAACTGAAGCTTTCTTT. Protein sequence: CSVDSGRETEAFF.

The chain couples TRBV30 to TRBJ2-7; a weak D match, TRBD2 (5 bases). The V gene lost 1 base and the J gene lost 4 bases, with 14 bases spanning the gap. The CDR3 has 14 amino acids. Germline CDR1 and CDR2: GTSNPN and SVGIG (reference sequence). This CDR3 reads CAWSARGEGYEQYF. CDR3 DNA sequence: TGTGCCTGGAGTGCCCGGGGTGAAGGGTACGAGCAGTACTTC.

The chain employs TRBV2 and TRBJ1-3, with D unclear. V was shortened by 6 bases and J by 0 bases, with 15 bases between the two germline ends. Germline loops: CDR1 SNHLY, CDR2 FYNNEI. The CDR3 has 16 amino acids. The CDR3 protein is CASSARRADSGNTIYF. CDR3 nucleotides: TGTGCCAGCAGCGCCCGCCGCGCGGACTCTGGAAACACCATATATTTT.

In DNA form, the CDR3 reads TGTGCCAGCAGCTTGACGGGGGGCAATCAGCCCCAGCATTTT. As protein: CASSLTGGNQPQHF. The chain is built from TRBV5-8 and TRBJ1-5, with TRBD1 as a possible D gene (5 bases). Trimming removed 1 base from V and 2 bases from J, with 7 bases in between. Germline lookup yields CDR1 SGHTS and CDR2 YDEGEE. This CDR3 contains 14 residues. Full variable domain (rest looked up from reference TRBV5-8 and TRBJ1-5): EAGVTQSPTHLIKTRGQQATLRCSPISGHTSVYWYQQALGLGLQFLLWYDEGEERNRGNFPPRFSGRQFPNYSSELNVNALELEDSALYLCASSLTGGNQPQHFGDGTRLSIL.

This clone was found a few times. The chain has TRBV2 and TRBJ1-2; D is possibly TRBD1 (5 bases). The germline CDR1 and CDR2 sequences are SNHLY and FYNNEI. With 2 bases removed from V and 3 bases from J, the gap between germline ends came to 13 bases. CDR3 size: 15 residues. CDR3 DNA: TGTGCCAGCAGTGAATACATAGGGGTTGACTATGGCTACACCTTC. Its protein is CASSEYIGVDYGYTF.

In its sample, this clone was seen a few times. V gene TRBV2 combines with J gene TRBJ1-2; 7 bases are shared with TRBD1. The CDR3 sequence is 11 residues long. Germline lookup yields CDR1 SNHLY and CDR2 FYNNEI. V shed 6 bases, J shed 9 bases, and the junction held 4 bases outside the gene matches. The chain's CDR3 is CASSDRDRYTF. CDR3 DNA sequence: TGTGCCAGCAGCGACAGGGATCGCTACACCTTC.

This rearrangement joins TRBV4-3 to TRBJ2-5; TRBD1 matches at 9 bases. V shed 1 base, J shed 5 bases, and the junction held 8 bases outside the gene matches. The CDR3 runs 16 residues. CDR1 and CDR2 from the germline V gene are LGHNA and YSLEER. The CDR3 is CASSQAAQGARETQYF. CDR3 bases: TGCGCCAGCAGCCAAGCCGCACAGGGGGCTCGTGAGACCCAGTACTTC.